The source of this TCR beta chain is a study of T cell responses to AZD1222 COVID-19 vaccine (dated by TCRdb to the early 2020s). Describing the broader study: A total of just over 230 trial participants underwent TCR sequencing, of whom 200 to 220 received two doses of AZD1222 and about 25 received two doses of the MenACWY control vaccine. Trial participants were enrolled into age subgroups of 18-55, 56-69 and 70-plus years, which contained about 150, 27 and 61 TCR-sequenced participants, respectively. Results the study describes overall, beyond this receptor: Conclusions about previously exposed vaccinees are limited because only 5 or 6 AZD1222 recipients were SARS-CoV-2 seropositive at baseline. Because no samples from the day 14 peak response were available, repertoires could be characterized only after the peak T cell response. Most participants were white British and females outnumbered males, and the authors suggested that clonal diversity may have been underestimated. Spike-specific TCR breadth and depth rose significantly after two AZD1222 doses compared with day 0 and with MenACWY recipients. Reportedly, almost half of the unique spike-specific TCRs recognized epitopes lying outside the regions that are mutated in the B.1.351 and B.1.1.7 variants. CD4 TCRs associated with the vaccine covered the entire spike protein, and the dominant responses were in regions 160-218 and 743-854. The 56-69-year group was small, and its depth increase did not reach significance, likely because of low power.

CDR1 SNHLY and CDR2 FYNNEI are derived from the germline V gene. The CDR3 has 15 amino acids, counting the end cysteine and phenylalanine. The entry retains the CDR3 DNA only, 45 bases that are in frame from base 1. Unmatched junction bases come to 5, with V trimmed by 7 bases and J by 0 bases. The CDR3 regions of human TCRbeta chains were analyzed by immunosequencing. Processing in the source paper ran as follows. Repertoire TCRs were matched against a reference library of SARS-CoV-2-specific TCRs generated with the MIRA antigen-specificity platform. Breadth was defined as the fraction of unique TCRs that were SARS-CoV-2-associated, and depth was defined as the fraction of total T cells that were SARS-CoV-2-associated. Using the MIRA data, each spike-specific TCR was assigned both to the spike region to which the TCR was reactive and to a CD4 or CD8 class. Log10-transformed breadth and depth values were compared by one-way ANOVA with Sidak's multiple comparisons tests. TCRdb provides this immuneACCESS table in a form limited to in-frame rearrangements. Some clones are lacking; in checked studies, under half of them reflect an unresolved V gene, and why the rest are absent is not known. Clone size and the V and J calls come from that table; the DNA yielded D and trimming. The sample yields 85,000 or so clones; about nine tenths were counted once. The ten largest clones represent roughly 11% of the sample.

This clone was recorded only once. No cognate antigen has been identified for it. There are no base qualities to consult, and no much larger clone falls within one base. According to the study, the label for this sample's time point signals: about 28 days (+/-7) after the second vaccine dose. AZD1222 recipients given second doses at about 4 weeks or at about 12 weeks were pooled, since spike-specific TCR depth and breadth were not found to differ between the two schedules. Vaccinee samples came from UK trials COV001 and COV002, including a single-blind randomized controlled phase 2/3 trial of AZD1222 (ChAdOx1 nCoV-19) in healthy adults. For TCRbeta chain sequencing, PBMC samples from trial participants were taken at day 0 and at day 28 after the second dose.

The TCR sequence derives from an adult who received the AZD1222 COVID-19 vaccine. The sequences come from peripheral blood, collected 28 days after the second AZD1222 dose. The chain links TRBV2 with TRBJ2-2; 7 bases in between match TRBD1. The CDR3 region reads CASTRQGANTGELFF. The base sequence is TGTGCCAGCACACGACAGGGCGCGAACACCGGGGAGCTGTTTTTT. Extended through the reference TRBV2 and TRBJ2-2 proteins, this CDR3 yields the full variable domain: EPEVTQTPSHQVTQMGQEVILRCVPISNHLYFYWYRQILGQKVEFLVSFYNNEISEKSEIFDDQFSVERPDGSNFTLKIRSTKLEDSAMYFCASTRQGANTGELFFGEGSRLTVL.